This entry features one T cell receptor beta chain sequence. Its antigen is unidentified. The junction and the germline gene differ at one end; a read error may be behind it. The data were obtained in a study of T cell repertoires in cytomegalovirus infection. Whole-study findings and limits: Ex vivo responses were dominated by HLA-C-restricted CMV-specific TCR beta clonotypes.

TCRdb used MiXCR to reprocess the reads, holding one entry per CDR3 protein. The table lists 250,000 to 300,000 distinct CDR3 sequences, over 15% of them singletons. Germline V lookup: CDR1 MNHEY, CDR2 SVGEGT. The CDR3 contains 11 residues. Sequences were obtained from CD8+ T cells from PBMCs. This receptor was obtained from a human donor in good health (CMV status not recorded). Some clones in this sample may be carry-over from other donors' samples. The chain is built from TRBV6-2 or TRBV6-3 and TRBJ2-7; tentative D call: TRBD1 (5 bases). CDR3 sequence (DNA): TGTGCCAGCAGTTACCCTCAGGGCCCTTTCTTC. Residues: CASSYPQGPFF.